The next 22 T cell receptor beta chains were all read from a single sample in a study of early T cells in non-severe SARS-CoV-2 infection (dated by TCRdb to the early 2020s). Preparation of the library involved 5' RACE. TCRdb lists the instrument as NextSeq 500. TCRdb itself trimmed the public reads at Q25 with fastp, ran MiXCR and retained productive beta chains. Every entry covers one CDR3 protein and lists the most common genes and DNA from its rows. This sample holds about 60,000 distinct CDR3 sequences; 8.9% were observed only once. The top ten constitute 15% to 20% of the sample. Material for sequencing was whole blood. The receptors stem from an adult who was a healthcare worker with PCR-confirmed SARS-CoV-2 infection or an uninfected control (not recorded which).

This clonotype was seen many times. CDR3 residues: CAWSVRMGGELFF. CDR3 nucleotides: TGTGCCTGGAGTGTAAGAATGGGCGGGGAGCTGTTTTTT. The V gene is TRBV30, the J gene TRBJ2-2; the D is unclear. V was shortened by 0 bases and J by 7 bases, with 9 bases between the two germline ends. Per germline, CDR1 GTSNPN and CDR2 SVGIG (reference sequence). The CDR3 length is 13 residues.

Ten or more counts support this clonotype. This chain joins TRBV4-3 and TRBJ2-1; 7 bases line up with TRBD2. CDR1 LGHNA and CDR2 YSLEER come from the germline V gene. The CDR3 runs to 16 residues. The ends lost 3 bases at V and 8 bases at J; junction bases unmatched: 13. CDR3 protein: CASSQARLAPSHEQFF. DNA for the CDR3: TGCGCCAGCAGCCAGGCCCGACTAGCTCCATCCCATGAGCAGTTCTTC.

This clonotype was recorded at least ten times. The V and J genes are TRBV6-2 or TRBV6-3 and TRBJ2-7; 11 bases align to TRBD2. V shed 7 bases and J 3 bases; nucleotides not matched to a gene: 8. The CDR3 loop spans 15 amino acids. Germline-derived CDR1 and CDR2 are MNHEY and SVGEGT. The CDR3 region is CASKVAGGRNYEQYF. The DNA for the CDR3 is TGTGCCAGCAAGGTAGCGGGAGGGCGCAACTACGAGCAGTACTTC.

This clonotype was seen at least ten times. This rearrangement joins TRBV5-1 to TRBJ2-5; D not resolved. The CDR3 spans 11 residues. Germline-derived CDR1 and CDR2 are SGHRS and YFSETQ. Trimming took off 4 bases at V and 3 bases at J, with 4 bases between the two ends. Here the CDR3 reads CASSHKETQYF. CDR3 in DNA: TGCGCCAGCAGCCACAAAGAGACCCAGTACTTC.

This chain connects TRBV5-8 to TRBJ2-4; D gene unclear. CDR3 size: 16 residues. The germline CDR1 and CDR2 sequences are SGHTS and YDEGEE. Trimming shortened V by 0 bases and J by 0 bases, and 10 bases separated the two germline ends. The CDR3 spells CASSLGYTGAKNIQYF. In nucleotides, the CDR3 is TGTGCCAGCAGCTTGGGGTACACTGGAGCCAAAAACATTCAGTACTTC.

The chain combines TRBV5-6 with TRBJ2-2; D unclear. In germline, CDR1 is SGHDT, CDR2 YYEEEE. The CDR3 covers 17 residues. The V and J ends lost 6 bases and 2 bases respectively, with 20 bases between them. The CDR3 sequence: CASTYLRSAGNTGELFF. The CDR3 nucleotides are TGTGCCAGCACCTACCTCCGATCGGCAGGAAACACCGGGGAGCTGTTTTTT. The whole variable domain, remainder taken from reference TRBV5-6 and TRBJ2-2, is DAGVTQSPTHLIKTRGQQVTLRCSPKSGHDTVSWYQQALGQGPQFIFQYYEEEERQRGNFPDRFSGHQFPNYSSELNVNALLLGDSALYLCASTYLRSAGNTGELFFGEGSRLTVL.

This rearrangement joins TRBV6-2 or TRBV6-3 to TRBJ2-7; D call uncertain. V lost 2 bases and J lost 2, with 7 bases in between. Germline values: CDR1 MNHEY, CDR2 SVGEGT. The CDR3 runs to 13 residues. The CDR3 reads CASSYPPPYEQYF. DNA for the CDR3: TGTGCCAGCAGTTACCCGCCGCCCTACGAGCAGTACTTC.

This clonotype was seen a few times. The gene calls are TRBV7-8 and TRBJ2-1; the D is unclear. Germline values: CDR1 SGHVS, CDR2 FQNEAQ. Trimming left V 5 bases short and J 4 bases short, with 9 bases between. This CDR3 contains 13 residues. The CDR3 protein is CASSPRVYNEQFF. Written as DNA, the CDR3 is TGTGCCAGCAGCCCACGGGTTTACAATGAGCAGTTCTTC. Drawing the rest from reference TRBV7-8 and TRBJ2-1, the complete variable domain is GAGVSQSPRYKVAKRGQDVALRCDPISGHVSLFWYQQALGQGPEFLTYFQNEAQLDKSGLPSDRFFAERPEGSVSTLKIQRTQQEDSAVYLCASSPRVYNEQFFGPGTRLTVL.

This clonotype was recorded many times. This chain links TRBV4-3 with TRBJ2-4, with 10 bases that match TRBD1. With V trimmed by 0 bases and J by 7 bases, 15 bases remained unmatched. Germline V gene sequence: CDR1 LGHNA, CDR2 YSLEER. This CDR3 has 19 residues. CDR3 sequence (DNA): TGCGCCAGCAGCCAAGATTACCGCAGGTTCGGGACAGGGGTGAACATTCAGTACTTC. Translated, it gives CASSQDYRRFGTGVNIQYF.

This chain links TRBV7-9 with TRBJ2-7; 11 nucleotides match TRBD2. The CDR3 is made up of 15 amino acids. Germline CDR1 is SEHNR and CDR2 is FQNEAQ (reference sequence). Trimming at V came to 5 bases and at J to 2 bases, leaving 5 bases not matched to a gene. The CDR3 protein is CASSDSGRAPYEQYF. In DNA, the CDR3 is TGTGCCAGCAGCGATAGCGGGAGGGCTCCCTACGAGCAGTACTTC.

The sample holds many counts of this clonotype. This chain uses TRBV4-2 with TRBJ1-2; D unresolved. The CDR3 sequence is 14 residues long. V gave up 0 bases and J gave up 2 bases, with 7 bases separating them. CDR1 and CDR2 (germline): LGHNA, YNFKEQ. The CDR3 is CASSQESRNYGYTF. CDR3 DNA: TGTGCCAGCAGCCAAGAGTCTCGGAACTATGGCTACACCTTC.

The chain has TRBV29-1 and TRBJ2-3; 8 bases agree with TRBD2. The CDR3 length is 14 residues. CDR1 and CDR2 from the germline V gene are SQVTM and ANQGSEA. V was clipped by 7 bases and J by 2 bases; unmatched bases: 8. CDR3 loop: CSAGLAPNTDTQYF. The CDR3 DNA reads TGCAGCGCCGGACTAGCCCCTAACACAGATACGCAGTATTTT.

This clonotype was counted between two and nine times. The gene calls are TRBV11-2 and TRBJ2-5; the match to TRBD1 covers 7 bases. J was trimmed by 5 bases and V by 3 bases; bases with no gene match: 6. Germline lookup yields CDR1 SGHAT and CDR2 FQNNGV. This CDR3 comprises 14 residues. Written as DNA, the CDR3 is TGTGCCAGCAGCTTGGAGACAGGGATCGAGACCCAGTACTTC. Amino acids: CASSLETGIETQYF.

Points on this clonotype: A much larger clone lies one base from this, so it may be a read error. The CDR3 does not end in the conserved phenylalanine or tryptophan, so this is likely a read error. The DNA of the CDR3 is TGTGCCAGCAGCCAAGAAGGGGTCCTCACCTACGAGCAGTACTAC. Protein product: CASSQEGVLTYEQYY. V gene TRBV3-1 combines with J gene TRBJ2-7; maybe TRBD1 (5 bases). V was pared by 0 bases and J by 2 bases, with 11 bases between. Germline CDR1 LGHDT, CDR2 YNNKEL (reference sequence). CDR3 length: 15 amino acids.

This chain uses TRBV12-3 or TRBV12-4 with TRBJ2-1; a possible D gene is TRBD2 (6 bases). The CDR3 consists of 14 residues. Deletions cut 4 bases from V and 7 bases from J, with 14 bases between. The CDR3 spells CASSWRARRNEQFF. CDR3 bases: TGTGCCAGCAGTTGGAGGGCGAGGCGAAATGAGCAGTTCTTC.

This clonotype appeared a few times. For the CDR3, the DNA is TGTGCCAGCTCCTTACTCGGACAGGGCGCAGATACGCAGTATTTT. It is translated as CASSLLGQGADTQYF. The chain uses TRBV27 and TRBJ2-3, with TRBD1 identical over 8 bases. The CDR3 is made up of 15 amino acids. V shed 8 bases, J shed 4 bases, and the junction held 11 bases outside the gene matches. Germline V gene sequence: CDR1 MNHEY, CDR2 SMNVEV (reference sequence).

This clonotype was seen a handful of times. The chain joins TRBV6-2 or TRBV6-3 to TRBJ2-3; 8 bases are a match to TRBD2. J gave up 10 bases and V 8 bases, and 14 bases lay outside the gene matches. Germline V CDR1 and CDR2: MNHEY, SVGEGT. CDR3 length equals 14 residues. The chain's CDR3 is CASCPGLASRSQYF. The CDR3 DNA is TGTGCCAGCTGTCCCGGACTAGCCTCACGATCGCAGTATTTT.

The table lists this clonotype with a few counts. The chain uses TRBV6-2 or TRBV6-3 and TRBJ2-1; tentative D call: TRBD1 (5 bases). The CDR3 extends over 13 amino acids. Trimming took off 7 bases at V and 6 bases at J, with 13 bases between the two ends. CDR1 is MNHEY and CDR2 is SVGEGT in the germline V gene. CDR3 loop: CASTKGRVNEQFF. CDR3 DNA sequence: TGTGCCAGCACAAAAGGCAGGGTCAATGAGCAGTTCTTC.

This clonotype occurred many times. The genes are TRBV12-3 or TRBV12-4 and TRBJ2-2; 10 bases are a match to TRBD2. This CDR3 comprises 14 residues. V trimming: 4 bases; J trimming: 7 bases; junction bases outside the gene matches: 3. The CDR3 reads CASSSLAGGGELFF. DNA for the CDR3: TGTGCCAGCAGTTCCTTAGCGGGAGGCGGGGAGCTGTTTTTT.

The CDR3 DNA sequence: TGCGCCAGCAGCTCAAGACTAGCGGGAGCCTACGAGCAGTACTTC. This encodes CASSSRLAGAYEQYF. This chain joins TRBV4-1 and TRBJ2-7; 12 nucleotides match TRBD2. V shed 5 bases, J shed 2 bases, and the junction held 4 bases outside the gene matches. The CDR3 sequence is 15 residues long. Germline CDR1 reads MGHRA; CDR2 reads YSYEKL.

V usage is TRBV2 and J usage is TRBJ2-3; perhaps TRBD1 as D (5 bases). Trimming took off 1 base at V and 1 base at J, with 9 bases between the two ends. CDR1 and CDR2 (germline): SNHLY, FYNNEI. CDR3 size: 15 residues. This CDR3 is CASSEGAGRTDTQYF. CDR3 bases: TGTGCCAGCAGTGAAGGGGCAGGGCGCACAGATACGCAGTATTTT.

Many counts were recorded for this clonotype. The chain carries TRBV28 and TRBJ2-5; 8 positions match TRBD2. The V gene end was trimmed by 2 bases and the J gene end by 3 bases; junction bases not matched to a gene: 8. The CDR3 sequence is 16 residues long. CDR1 and CDR2 (germline): MDHEN, SYDVKM. CDR3 residues: CASSLGPGGREETQYF. Written as DNA, the CDR3 is TGTGCCAGCAGTTTAGGTCCGGGAGGGAGGGAAGAGACCCAGTACTTC. Complete variable domain (other parts from reference TRBV28 and TRBJ2-5): DVKVTQSSRYLVKRTGEKVFLECVQDMDHENMFWYRQDPGLGLRLIYFSYDVKMKEKGDIPEGYSVSREKKERFSLILESASTNQTSMYLCASSLGPGGREETQYFGPGTRLLVL.